One and the same sample provided the 28 T cell receptor beta chains below, sequenced in a study of cytomegalovirus exposure and HLA in healthy donors. The PCR had 60 Vbeta and 13 Jbeta primers. Generated by immunoSEQ multiplex PCR, the TCRdb table keeps only in-frame clones and is missing some. Of roughly 200,000 clones in the sample, 70% to 85% were seen once. The sequenced material came from PBMCs. The receptors shown here come from a middle-aged woman in good health and CMV-seronegative.

The table lists this clone with a count of one. This rearrangement joins TRBV2 to TRBJ2-2; D unresolved. Germline CDR1 is SNHLY and CDR2 is FYNNEI. V gave up 3 bases and J gave up 4 bases, with 9 bases separating them. The CDR3 contains 14 residues. CDR3 nucleotides: TGTGCCAGCAGTGACCGGAGCCCCACCGGGGAGCTGTTTTTT. Amino acid sequence: CASSDRSPTGELFF. The full variable domain, completed using reference TRBV2 and TRBJ2-2, is EPEVTQTPSHQVTQMGQEVILRCVPISNHLYFYWYRQILGQKVEFLVSFYNNEISEKSEIFDDQFSVERPDGSNFTLKIRSTKLEDSAMYFCASSDRSPTGELFFGEGSRLTVL.

The J gene is TRBJ2-5, the V gene TRBV6-5, with D possibly TRBD1 on 6 matching bases. This CDR3 comprises 13 residues. Trimming cost V 6 bases and J 1 base, with 9 bases left between them. The germline CDR1 and CDR2 sequences are MNHEY and SVGAGI. CDR3 sequence reads: CASRNRAQETQYF. CDR3 nucleotides: TGTGCCAGCAGGAACAGGGCCCAAGAGACCCAGTACTTC.

The chain uses TRBV4-2 and TRBJ2-3; 11 bases are a match to TRBD2. Per the germline V gene, CDR1 is LGHNA and CDR2 is YNFKEQ. There are 19 residues in the CDR3. The junction had 8 bases not matched to a gene; V was cut back by 0 bases and J by 0 bases. CDR3 sequence reads: CASSQDPPLAGASTDTQYF. CDR3 sequence (DNA): TGTGCCAGCAGCCAAGACCCCCCACTAGCGGGGGCTAGCACAGATACGCAGTATTTT.

The chain couples TRBV7-9 to TRBJ1-2; the D is unclear. This CDR3 region has 16 residues. V was clipped by 4 bases and J by 4 bases, with 19 bases between them. CDR1 is SEHNR and CDR2 is FQNEAQ in the germline V gene (reference sequence). CDR3 region: CASSYPILEIAYGYTF. DNA of the CDR3: TGTGCCAGCAGCTATCCAATACTGGAGATCGCCTATGGCTACACCTTC.

The V gene is TRBV18, the J gene TRBJ1-2; tentative D call: TRBD1 (6 bases). The V end lost 3 bases, the J end lost 4 bases, and 15 bases lay between the germline ends. Per the germline V gene, CDR1 is KGHSH and CDR2 is LQKENI. The CDR3 contains 15 residues. The CDR3, as DNA: TGTGCCAGCTCACCGAAGCCGGACAGAACCTATGGCTACACCTTC. This gives the protein CASSPKPDRTYGYTF.

This clone is a singleton in its sample. The chain recombines TRBV5-1 with TRBJ2-1; D ambiguous. CDR1 SGHRS and CDR2 YFSETQ come from the germline V gene. The CDR3 spans 15 residues. Trimming shortened V by 0 bases and J by 0 bases, and 7 bases separated the two germline ends. This CDR3 is CASSLAVSSYNEQFF. CDR3 in DNA: TGCGCCAGCAGCTTGGCGGTGAGCTCCTACAATGAGCAGTTCTTC.

The J gene is TRBJ2-3, the V gene TRBV27; tentative D call: TRBD2 (5 bases). V was pared by 5 bases and J by 2 bases, with 11 bases between. The CDR3 is 14 residues long. The germline V gene has CDR1 MNHEY and CDR2 SMNVEV (reference sequence). CDR3 in DNA: TGTGCCAGCAGTCTACTAGTTCCCACAGATACGCAGTATTTT. Residues: CASSLLVPTDTQYF.

The chain has TRBV5-4 and TRBJ1-4, with D tentatively TRBD1 (5 bases). Germline V gene lookup returns CDR1 SGHNT and CDR2 YYREEE (reference sequence). Trimming removed 1 base at V and 7 bases at J, with 11 bases between. The CDR3 loop spans 14 amino acids. DNA for the CDR3: TGTGCCAGCAGCTTGCAGGGAAGGGCTGAAAAACTGTTTTTT. Its translation: CASSLQGRAEKLFF.

The rearrangement joins TRBV11-2 to TRBJ2-7; D perhaps matches TRBD2 (7 bases). The V gene lost 0 bases and the J gene lost 3 bases, with 15 bases spanning the gap. This CDR3 region has 16 residues. CDR1 SGHAT and CDR2 FQNNGV come from the germline V gene. CDR3 protein: CASSLDQGGGNYEQYF. DNA for the CDR3: TGTGCCAGCAGCTTAGATCAAGGGGGAGGGAACTACGAGCAGTACTTC.

CDR3 amino acids: CASSPYGQGKTDGYTF. Written as DNA, the CDR3 is TGTGCCAGCAGCCCATACGGACAGGGAAAGACAGATGGCTACACCTTC. This chain uses TRBV7-9 with TRBJ1-2, with TRBD1 matching 8 bases. In germline, CDR1 is SEHNR, CDR2 FQNEAQ (reference sequence). The trim removed 5 bases at V and 6 bases at J, leaving 14 bases unmatched. The CDR3 sequence is 16 residues long.

The chain's CDR3 is CASRPSVGRNSPLHF. The CDR3 DNA follows: TGTGCCAGCAGGCCCTCTGTGGGGCGAAATTCACCCCTCCACTTT. This chain uses TRBV6-1 with TRBJ1-6, with TRBD1 as a possible D gene (5 bases). The CDR3 has 15 residues. In germline, CDR1 is MNHNS, CDR2 SASEGT. Trimming pared 6 bases from V and 7 bases from J, leaving 16 bases between.

V is TRBV4-1 and J is TRBJ2-5; TRBD2 agrees at 7 bases. This CDR3 is built from 16 residues. V trimming: 5 bases; J trimming: 4 bases; junction bases outside the gene matches: 13. CDR1 is MGHRA and CDR2 is YSYEKL in the germline V gene. CDR3 DNA: TGCGCCAGCAGCAATCGAGCACTAGCGTCGTTAGAGACCCAGTACTTC. This sequence encodes CASSNRALASLETQYF.

This clone was seen more than once but under ten times. This chain connects TRBV6-5 to TRBJ1-6; D is uncertain. Trimming removed 2 bases from V and 11 bases from J, with 10 bases in between. This CDR3 comprises 13 residues. Germline loops: CDR1 MNHEY, CDR2 SVGAGI. The CDR3 sequence is CASSYDRSTPLHF. The CDR3 region has the DNA TGTGCCAGCAGTTACGATCGGTCTACACCCCTCCACTTT.

This clone was observed a single time. Relative to the germline gene, one junction end is altered; a read error may explain this. This sequence joins TRBV6-6 and TRBJ1-2; a possible D gene is TRBD1 (5 bases). The germline V gene has CDR1 MNHNY and CDR2 SVGAGI (reference sequence). This CDR3 comprises 14 residues. The chain's CDR3 is CASSYDSGKDGYPF. DNA of the CDR3: TGTGCCAGCAGTTACGATTCAGGGAAGGATGGCTACCCCTTC.

Only one count was recorded for this clone. The chain employs TRBV6-1 and TRBJ2-7, with TRBD1 matching 8 bases. V was pared by 4 bases and J by 9 bases, with 11 bases of the junction left unmatched. Per germline, CDR1 MNHNS and CDR2 SASEGT. CDR3 length: 14 amino acids. CDR3 protein: CASSGDRYLVGQYF. In DNA, the CDR3 is TGTGCCAGCAGTGGGGACAGGTACCTAGTCGGGCAGTACTTC.

Only one count was recorded for this clone. The genes are TRBV15 and TRBJ2-5, with 7 nucleotides matching TRBD2. The germline V gene encodes CDR1 LNHNV and CDR2 YYDKDF (reference sequence). V lost 2 bases to trimming and J lost 5 bases; unmatched junction nucleotides: 8. This CDR3 has 15 residues. Here the CDR3 reads CATSRLLSGLETQYF. CDR3 sequence (DNA): TGTGCCACCAGCAGACTCCTTAGCGGGTTGGAGACCCAGTACTTC.

The gene calls are TRBV5-1 and TRBJ1-1; tentative D call: TRBD1 (6 bases). The germline V gene has CDR1 SGHRS and CDR2 YFSETQ. This CDR3 region has 15 residues. V lost 7 bases and J 0 bases, leaving 16 bases between the germline ends. CDR3 region: CASGSGQPMNTEAFF. The CDR3 DNA sequence: TGCGCCAGCGGCTCCGGACAGCCCATGAACACTGAAGCTTTCTTT.

This clone has just one count. The chain carries TRBV6-6 and TRBJ2-7; 7 bases align to TRBD2. J was trimmed by 6 bases and V by 6 bases; bases with no gene match: 8. Germline CDR1 and CDR2: MNHNY and SVGAGI (reference sequence). The length of the CDR3 is 13 residues. The CDR3 nucleotides are TGTGCCAGCAGGGGGGAGGGTGGCCTCGAGCAGTACTTC. Its protein is CASRGEGGLEQYF.

Notes on this clone: The same CDR3 arises from other DNA sequences in this sample as well. The chain combines TRBV20-1 with TRBJ2-5, with TRBD1 matching over 7 bases. The CDR3 has 11 residues. V lost 6 bases, J lost 5 bases, and 3 bases stayed unmatched. CDR1 is DFQATT, CDR2 SNEGSKA, per germline (reference sequence). CDR3 residues: CSAPDRETQYF. Written as DNA, the CDR3 is TGCAGTGCCCCGGACAGGGAGACCCAGTACTTC.

The V call is TRBV27, the J call TRBJ1-2; D is possibly TRBD1 (6 bases). Trimming took 0 bases from V and 8 from J, leaving 16 bases between them. CDR3 length: 15 amino acids. Germline V lookup: CDR1 MNHEY, CDR2 SMNVEV (reference sequence). The chain's CDR3 is CASSLSYRADLGYTF. The CDR3 nucleotides are TGTGCCAGCAGTTTATCGTACAGGGCGGATTTGGGCTACACCTTC.

The chain is built from TRBV18 and TRBJ1-6; D not resolved. Germline values: CDR1 KGHSH, CDR2 LQKENI. This CDR3 has 13 residues. The V and J ends lost 3 bases and 6 bases respectively, with 6 bases between them. In DNA form, the CDR3 reads TGTGCCAGCTCACCGGCGGGTAATTCACCCCTCCACTTT. This encodes CASSPAGNSPLHF.

The chain employs TRBV5-5 and TRBJ1-4; unclear D gene. Germline CDR1 and CDR2: SGHKS and YYEKEE (reference sequence). There are 13 residues in the CDR3. The V gene lost 4 bases and the J gene lost 0 bases, with 4 bases spanning the gap. This CDR3 is CASSLATNEKLFF. The CDR3 DNA reads TGTGCCAGCAGCCTTGCAACTAATGAAAAACTGTTTTTT.

This sequence joins TRBV27 and TRBJ2-7; 7 bases map to TRBD2. The trim removed 3 bases at V and 4 bases at J, leaving 6 bases unmatched. The CDR3 is 14 amino acids. Per germline, CDR1 MNHEY and CDR2 SMNVEV (reference sequence). The CDR3 loop reads CASSLGGNDYEQYF. DNA of the CDR3: TGTGCCAGCAGTTTGGGAGGGAACGATTACGAGCAGTACTTC.

The CDR3 sequence is CASSEGSGGELFF. The CDR3 DNA reads TGTGCCAGCAGTGAGGGATCGGGAGGGGAGCTGTTTTTT. The chain couples TRBV6-1 to TRBJ2-2, with D maybe TRBD2 (5 bases). The germline gives CDR1 MNHNS, CDR2 SASEGT. V lost 3 bases and J 8 bases, leaving 10 bases between the germline ends. This CDR3 contains 13 residues.

The genes are TRBV7-9 and TRBJ2-1; 9 nucleotides agree with TRBD2. This CDR3 spans 19 amino acids. The V segment lost 4 bases and the J segment 4 bases; nucleotides outside the gene matches: 17. Germline CDR1 is SEHNR and CDR2 is FQNEAQ (reference sequence). The CDR3: CASSSTFPSGGNLYNEQFF. Written as DNA, the CDR3 is TGTGCCAGCAGCTCCACCTTTCCAAGCGGGGGGAACCTTTACAATGAGCAGTTCTTC.

This rearrangement joins TRBV5-1 to TRBJ1-2; TRBD1 agrees at 7 bases. V gave up 2 bases and J gave up 4 bases; unmatched junction bases: 8. Germline CDR1 is SGHRS and CDR2 is YFSETQ. CDR3 length: 15 amino acids. The CDR3 spells CASSFSGQVLYGYTF. The CDR3 nucleotides are TGCGCCAGCAGCTTCTCTGGACAGGTTCTCTATGGCTACACCTTC. Drawing the rest from reference TRBV5-1 and TRBJ1-2, the complete variable domain is KAGVTQTPRYLIKTRGQQVTLSCSPISGHRSVSWYQQTPGQGLQFLFEYFSETQRNKGNFPGRFSGRQFSNSRSEMNVSTLELGDSALYLCASSFSGQVLYGYTFGSGTRLTVV.

The chain combines TRBV27 with TRBJ1-5; weak D call: TRBD1 (6 bases). Trimming took off 7 bases at V and 5 bases at J, with 12 bases between the two ends. CDR1 and CDR2 (germline): MNHEY, SMNVEV (reference sequence). The CDR3 sequence is 13 residues long. The CDR3 reads CASTTGTHQPQHF. DNA of the CDR3: TGTGCCAGCACCACAGGGACCCATCAGCCCCAGCATTTT.

V and J are TRBV12-5 and TRBJ1-5, with TRBD1 identical over 7 bases. Germline lookup yields CDR1 LGHNT and CDR2 FRNRAP. Losses at the gene ends were 1 base for V and 0 bases for J; bases not matched to a gene: 0. The CDR3 loop spans 15 amino acids. The CDR3 sequence is CASGLAGGSNQPQHF. CDR3 sequence (DNA): TGTGCTAGTGGTTTGGCAGGGGGTAGCAATCAGCCCCAGCATTTT.